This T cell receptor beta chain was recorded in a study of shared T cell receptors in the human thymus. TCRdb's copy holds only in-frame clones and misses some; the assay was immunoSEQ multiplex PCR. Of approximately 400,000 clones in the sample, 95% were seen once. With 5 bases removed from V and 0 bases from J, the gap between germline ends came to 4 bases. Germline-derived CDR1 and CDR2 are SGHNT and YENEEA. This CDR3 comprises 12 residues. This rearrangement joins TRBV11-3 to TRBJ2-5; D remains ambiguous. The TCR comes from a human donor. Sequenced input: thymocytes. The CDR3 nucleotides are TGTGCCAGCAGCCGGAACCAAGAGACCCAGTACTTC. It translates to CASSRNQETQYF.